One sample yielded the 32 T cell receptor beta chains listed below, sequenced in a study of blood T cells in healthy people across ages. Through a sample-barcoded 5' primer and a J-beta primer mix, a second PCR was run for roughly 7 to 12 cycles. TCRdb fed the 5' RACE reads into MiXCR, producing one record per CDR3 protein. The sample comprises hundreds of thousands of distinct CDR3 sequences, under 50% of which are singletons, and 10% to 15% rests with the top ten. Material for sequencing was blood. The source is a man younger than 45 in good health.

This clonotype appeared a single time. V usage is TRBV28 and J usage is TRBJ2-7, with D possibly called TRBD1 or TRBD2 (5 bases each). V lost 7 bases to trimming and J lost 5 bases, with 12 bases between them. Germline CDR1 MDHEN, CDR2 SYDVKM. The CDR3 has 12 residues. CDR3 sequence reads: CASIVGGNEQYF. CDR3 bases: TGTGCCAGCATTGTTGGGGGTAACGAGCAGTACTTC.

This sequence joins TRBV29-1 and TRBJ2-7; D unclear. This CDR3 is 11 amino acids long. The germline CDR1 and CDR2 sequences are SQVTM and ANQGSEA. Trimming stripped 4 bases from V and 2 bases from J, with 6 bases between. The CDR3 is CSVVSTYEQYF. The CDR3 DNA sequence: TGCAGCGTTGTTTCCACCTACGAGCAGTACTTC.

This clonotype was observed a few times. The gene calls are TRBV5-1 and TRBJ1-1; D is unclear. CDR1 and CDR2 from the germline V gene are SGHRS and YFSETQ. V shed 6 bases and J shed 5 bases, with 11 bases lying between them. There are 12 residues in the CDR3. CDR3 protein: CASTLGDTEAFF. The CDR3 DNA reads as TGCGCCAGCACCCTGGGTGATACTGAAGCTTTCTTT.

This rearrangement joins TRBV4-1 to TRBJ2-6; the D is unclear. CDR1 is MGHRA, CDR2 YSYEKL, per germline. The CDR3 length is 15 residues. The V gene lost 0 bases and the J gene lost 3 bases, with 6 bases spanning the gap. CDR3 in amino acids: CASSQDSGGANVLTF. In DNA, the CDR3 is TGCGCCAGCAGCCAAGATAGTGGTGGGGCCAACGTCCTGACTTTC.

V and J are TRBV12-3 or TRBV12-4 and TRBJ1-2; no definite D call. The CDR3 has 13 residues. V shed 7 bases and J shed 6 bases, with 15 bases lying between them. CDR3 nucleotides: TGTGCCAGCAAGTCTTTATTTTTAGATGGCTACACCTTC. Amino acid sequence: CASKSLFLDGYTF.

This clonotype came up once. The V gene is TRBV20-1, the J gene TRBJ2-4; 7 bases align to TRBD1. The CDR3 is made up of 15 amino acids. Germline loops: CDR1 DFQATT, CDR2 SNEGSKA (reference sequence). Germline trimming cut 3 bases from V and 8 bases from J; bases unmatched to any gene: 13. As DNA, the CDR3 is TGCAGTGCTAGCCCGACAGGGCCCCAAGGTGACATTCAGTACTTC. Translating gives CSASPTGPQGDIQYF.

A few counts support this clonotype. This may stem from a read error, because a much larger clone lies one nucleotide away. The J gene is TRBJ2-5, the V gene TRBV7-2; the D is unclear. The germline CDR1 and CDR2 sequences are SGHTA and FQGNSA. The V end lost 1 base, the J end lost 11 bases, and 17 bases lay between the germline ends. CDR3 size: 14 residues. This CDR3 is CASSLGRVRNEQYF. DNA for the CDR3: TGTGCCAGCAGCTTAGGCCGGGTCCGTAATGAGCAGTACTTC.

The V and J genes are TRBV27 and TRBJ1-2, with D perhaps matching TRBD1 (5 bases). Trimming removed 7 bases from V and 2 bases from J, with 14 bases in between. The CDR3 contains 14 residues. Germline V gene sequence: CDR1 MNHEY, CDR2 SMNVEV (reference sequence). The CDR3 loop reads CASKLQGQNYGYTF. The CDR3 coding sequence is TGTGCCAGCAAACTCCAGGGTCAAAACTATGGCTACACCTTC.

The chain links TRBV30 to TRBJ1-2; no definite D call. V was shortened by 3 bases and J by 8 bases, with 13 bases between the two germline ends. The CDR3 totals 12 residues. Germline values: CDR1 GTSNPN, CDR2 SVGIG (reference sequence). The CDR3 reads CAWRDQVSGYTF. CDR3 DNA sequence: TGTGCCTGGAGGGACCAGGTATCAGGCTACACCTTC.

J is TRBJ2-5 and V is TRBV4-2; D may be TRBD2 (6 bases). Trimming pared 1 base from V and 5 bases from J, leaving 14 bases between. CDR3 size: 15 residues. Germline CDR1 reads LGHNA; CDR2 reads YNFKEQ. The DNA of the CDR3 is TGTGCCAGCAGCCAAGCCCGGACTATCATGGAGACCCAGTACTTC. This translates into CASSQARTIMETQYF.

The rearrangement links TRBV7-8 to TRBJ2-5; TRBD2 might be the D (6 bases). V was pared by 7 bases and J by 0 bases, with 12 bases between. Germline CDR1 and CDR2: SGHVS and FQNEAQ. The CDR3 has 14 residues. DNA for the CDR3: TGTGCCAGCACCCCACGGGAGTACCAAGAGACCCAGTACTTC. Translated, it gives CASTPREYQETQYF. Using reference TRBV7-8 and TRBJ2-5 for the parts outside the CDR3, the full variable domain is GAGVSQSPRYKVAKRGQDVALRCDPISGHVSLFWYQQALGQGPEFLTYFQNEAQLDKSGLPSDRFFAERPEGSVSTLKIQRTQQEDSAVYLCASTPREYQETQYFGPGTRLLVL.

This clonotype has just a few counts. The gene calls are TRBV6-5 and TRBJ2-4; D not resolved. V lost 0 bases, J lost 0 bases, and 9 bases lay in between. The CDR3 is 16 amino acids. Per germline, CDR1 MNHEY and CDR2 SVGAGI. The DNA of the CDR3 is TGTGCCAGCAGTTACTCGCAGGCGCTAGCCAAAAACATTCAGTACTTC. Translated: CASSYSQALAKNIQYF.

The chain is built from TRBV4-1 and TRBJ2-1; no clear D. Trimming removed 4 bases from V and 1 base from J, with 11 bases in between. This CDR3 region has 15 residues. Germline V gene sequence: CDR1 MGHRA, CDR2 YSYEKL. The CDR3 loop reads CASSREDTSYNEQFF. For the CDR3, the DNA is TGCGCCAGCAGCCGAGAAGACACTTCCTACAATGAGCAGTTCTTC.

J is TRBJ1-2 and V is TRBV12-3 or TRBV12-4; 8 nucleotides match TRBD1. CDR3 length equals 15 residues. Trimming cost V 5 bases and J 4 bases; bases outside gene matches: 9. CDR3: CASSPGQGLLYGYTF. The DNA of the CDR3 is TGTGCCAGCAGTCCAGGACAGGGTCTTCTCTATGGCTACACCTTC.

V and J are TRBV11-2 and TRBJ2-5; 11 bases are a match to TRBD2. V lost 5 bases and J lost 3; bases outside the gene matches: 5. The CDR3 loop spans 15 amino acids. The germline gives CDR1 SGHAT, CDR2 FQNNGV. This chain's CDR3 is CASSDGGLAEETQYF. The CDR3 DNA follows: TGTGCCAGCAGCGACGGGGGACTAGCGGAAGAGACCCAGTACTTC.

This clonotype turned up a few times. The chain combines TRBV6-2 or TRBV6-3 with TRBJ2-1; D ambiguous. V was trimmed by 2 bases and J by 8 bases, leaving 13 bases between them. This CDR3 has 14 residues. Per the germline V gene, CDR1 is MNHEY and CDR2 is SVGEGT. CDR3: CASSYDRAKDEQFF. CDR3 in DNA: TGTGCCAGCAGTTACGATCGGGCCAAGGATGAGCAGTTCTTC.

This clonotype was seen more than once but under ten times. The chain combines TRBV4-3 with TRBJ2-3; the D is unclear. Per the germline V gene, CDR1 is LGHNA and CDR2 is YSLEER. The CDR3 is 15 residues long. V dropped 1 base and J dropped 5 bases, with 13 bases sitting between them. CDR3 loop: CASSQVRQRLDTQYF. The CDR3 coding sequence is TGCGCCAGCAGCCAAGTACGCCAACGGCTAGATACGCAGTATTTT.

The chain uses TRBV30 and TRBJ1-6; D uncertain. The CDR3 covers 15 residues. Germline CDR1 and CDR2: GTSNPN and SVGIG (reference sequence). V was shortened by 0 bases and J by 7 bases, with 13 bases between the two germline ends. Written as DNA, the CDR3 is TGTGCCTGGAGTGTAATGGCCAGTGCAAATTCACCCCTCCACTTT. Protein sequence: CAWSVMASANSPLHF.

A remark on this clonotype: A read error may explain this, as a much larger clone is one base away. The rearrangement joins TRBV12-3 or TRBV12-4 to TRBJ2-1; 8 bases match TRBD2. Judging by the DNA end, TRBJ2-7 fits better; the J call may be wrong. This CDR3 comprises 15 residues. The CDR3 loop is CASSFWLAGGNEQYF. The CDR3 region has the DNA TGTGCCAGCAGTTTTTGGCTAGCGGGTGGGAATGAGCAGTACTTC.

The V call is TRBV7-2, the J call TRBJ2-1; D might be TRBD2 (6 bases). V lost 7 bases, J lost 2 bases, and 21 bases lay in between. The CDR3 loop spans 17 amino acids. Germline CDR1 reads SGHTA; CDR2 reads FQGNSA. The chain's CDR3 is CASTALAGPDAYNEQFF. The CDR3 DNA is TGTGCCAGCACCGCACTGGCGGGGCCCGACGCCTACAATGAGCAGTTCTTC.

This chain links TRBV9 with TRBJ2-7, with 9 bases aligning to TRBD1. The CDR3 is 13 residues long. The germline V gene encodes CDR1 SGDLS and CDR2 YYNGEE. V was pared by 0 bases and J by 6 bases, with 1 base of the junction left unmatched. This CDR3 is CASSVGDRAEQYF. The CDR3 region has the DNA TGTGCCAGCAGCGTAGGGGACAGGGCCGAGCAGTACTTC.

In its sample, this clonotype was seen a few times. The chain recombines TRBV11-2 with TRBJ2-5; maybe TRBD1 (6 bases). V gave up 1 base and J gave up 5 bases, with 14 bases separating them. CDR3 length: 15 amino acids. The germline V gene encodes CDR1 SGHAT and CDR2 FQNNGV. CDR3 sequence reads: CASSLGGRGFETQYF. CDR3 DNA: TGTGCCAGCAGCTTAGGAGGCAGGGGTTTTGAGACCCAGTACTTC.

This clonotype turned up a few times. The chain combines TRBV20-1 with TRBJ2-7; perhaps TRBD2 as D (5 bases). V was shortened by 3 bases and J by 2 bases, with 20 bases between the two germline ends. CDR1 is DFQATT, CDR2 SNEGSKA, per germline (reference sequence). The CDR3 is made up of 16 amino acids. CDR3 residues: CSARIPLGTEAYEQYF. Here the CDR3 DNA reads TGCAGTGCTAGGATCCCACTAGGCACGGAGGCCTACGAGCAGTACTTC.

The chain combines TRBV7-2 with TRBJ2-5; tentatively, D is TRBD1 or TRBD2 (5 bases each). The CDR3 has 9 residues. Trimming pared 4 bases from V and 11 bases from J, leaving 5 bases between. Germline CDR1 is SGHTA and CDR2 is FQGNSA. The CDR3 sequence: CASSWGQYF. CDR3 nucleotide sequence: TGTGCCAGCAGCTGGGGGCAGTACTTC.

The chain uses TRBV7-9 and TRBJ2-7; 11 nucleotides agree with TRBD2. CDR1 and CDR2 (germline): SEHNR, FQNEAQ (reference sequence). Trimming took 5 bases from V and 3 from J; bases not matched to a gene: 9. CDR3 size: 16 residues. The CDR3 DNA follows: TGTGCCAGCAGCGCTAGCGGGGGGACCGCTCTCTACGAGCAGTACTTC. It encodes CASSASGGTALYEQYF.

The CDR3: CASSIGLGQSSYNEQFF. CDR3 in DNA: TGTGCCAGTAGTATAGGGCTGGGGCAGAGCTCCTACAATGAGCAGTTCTTC. This chain uses TRBV19 with TRBJ2-1, with D perhaps matching TRBD1 (5 bases). V was trimmed by 1 base and J by 0 bases, leaving 13 bases between them. Germline V gives CDR1 LNHDA, CDR2 SQIVND (reference sequence). The CDR3 is 17 residues long.

This clonotype has just a few counts. The V call is TRBV6-5, the J call TRBJ2-5; 9 bases map to TRBD1. V shed 0 bases, J shed 7 bases, and the junction held 12 bases outside the gene matches. The CDR3 totals 17 residues. The germline CDR1 and CDR2 sequences are MNHEY and SVGAGI. CDR3 region: CASSYSKATGGSGTQYF. CDR3 DNA: TGTGCCAGCAGTTACTCGAAAGCGACAGGGGGATCCGGGACCCAGTACTTC.

This chain connects TRBV29-1 to TRBJ2-7; D remains ambiguous. Germline CDR1 SQVTM, CDR2 ANQGSEA. V lost 4 bases, J lost 7 bases, and 14 bases lay in between. CDR3 size: 12 residues. CDR3 sequence: CSVVSVSNEQYF. In DNA, the CDR3 is TGCAGCGTTGTTTCGGTATCCAATGAGCAGTACTTC.

The chain has TRBV20-1 and TRBJ2-7, with a tentative D call TRBD1 (6 bases). CDR1 and CDR2 (germline): DFQATT, SNEGSKA (reference sequence). The CDR3 runs 14 residues. V shed 3 bases and J shed 6 bases, with 18 bases lying between them. As DNA, the CDR3 is TGCAGTGCTAGCGCCCGACAGGAATCGCGCGAGCAGTACTTC. Its protein product is CSASARQESREQYF.

The chain carries TRBV20-1 and TRBJ2-7; D is possibly TRBD2 (6 bases). The length of the CDR3 is 11 residues. V shed 6 bases and J shed 4 bases, with 10 bases lying between them. Germline V gene lookup returns CDR1 DFQATT and CDR2 SNEGSKA (reference sequence). The CDR3 region is CSADGGYEQYF. The CDR3 coding sequence is TGCAGTGCGGACGGGGGATACGAGCAGTACTTC.

This clonotype was recorded many times. The genes are TRBV4-2 and TRBJ2-7; D is ambiguous. This CDR3 spans 12 amino acids. V lost 0 bases to trimming and J lost 6 bases, with 6 bases between them. The germline gives CDR1 LGHNA, CDR2 YNFKEQ. CDR3 in DNA: TGTGCCAGCAGCCAAGAAGGGCTCGAGCAGTACTTC. Translated: CASSQEGLEQYF.

The rearrangement joins TRBV6-2 or TRBV6-3 to TRBJ2-7; 8 bases agree with TRBD2. The germline V gene encodes CDR1 MNHEY and CDR2 SVGEGT. The CDR3 runs to 15 residues. The trim removed 7 bases at V and 0 bases at J, leaving 8 bases unmatched. CDR3 sequence reads: CASTRGSGGSYEQYF. CDR3 sequence (DNA): TGTGCCAGCACCCGGGGGAGCGGGGGCTCCTACGAGCAGTACTTC.